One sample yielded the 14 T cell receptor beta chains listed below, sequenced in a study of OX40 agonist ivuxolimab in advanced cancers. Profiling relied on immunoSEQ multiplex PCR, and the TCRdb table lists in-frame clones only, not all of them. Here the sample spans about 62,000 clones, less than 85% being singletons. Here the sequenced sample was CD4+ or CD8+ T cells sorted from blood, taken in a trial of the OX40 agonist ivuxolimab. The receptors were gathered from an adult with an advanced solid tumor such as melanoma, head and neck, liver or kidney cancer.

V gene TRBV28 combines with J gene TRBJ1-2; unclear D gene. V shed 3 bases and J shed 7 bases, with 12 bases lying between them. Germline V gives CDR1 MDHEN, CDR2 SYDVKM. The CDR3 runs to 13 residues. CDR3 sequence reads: CASSLGSDLGYTF. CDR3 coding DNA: TGTGCCAGCAGTTTGGGTAGTGATCTTGGCTACACCTTC.

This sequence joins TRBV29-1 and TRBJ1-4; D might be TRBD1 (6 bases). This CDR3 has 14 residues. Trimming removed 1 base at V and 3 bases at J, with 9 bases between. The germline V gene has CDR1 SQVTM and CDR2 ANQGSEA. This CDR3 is CSVEVRGANEKLFF. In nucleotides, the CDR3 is TGCAGCGTTGAAGTAAGGGGGGCTAATGAAAAACTGTTTTTT.

CDR3 amino acids: CASRLSSGYYEQYF. For the CDR3, the DNA is TGCGCCAGCAGGTTATCCAGCGGGTACTACGAGCAGTACTTC. The genes are TRBV5-1 and TRBJ2-5, with a possible D match to TRBD2 (6 bases). The closer fit of TRBJ2-7 to the DNA end suggests the J call may be wrong. Germline V lookup: CDR1 SGHRS, CDR2 YFSETQ. The CDR3 has 14 residues.

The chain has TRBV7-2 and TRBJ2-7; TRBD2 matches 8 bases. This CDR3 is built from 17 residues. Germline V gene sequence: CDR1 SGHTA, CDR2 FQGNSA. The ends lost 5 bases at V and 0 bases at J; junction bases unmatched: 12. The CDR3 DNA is TGTGCCAGCAGCGAGAAAGGAGGCGGGGGGACCTCCTACGAGCAGTACTTC. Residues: CASSEKGGGGTSYEQYF.

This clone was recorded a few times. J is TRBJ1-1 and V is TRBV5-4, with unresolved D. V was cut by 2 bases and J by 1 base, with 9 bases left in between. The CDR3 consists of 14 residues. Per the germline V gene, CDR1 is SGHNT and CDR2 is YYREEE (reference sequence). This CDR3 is CASSFSSGNTEAFF. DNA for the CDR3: TGTGCCAGCAGCTTCTCAAGCGGGAACACTGAAGCTTTCTTT. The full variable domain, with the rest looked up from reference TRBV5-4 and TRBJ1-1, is ETGVTQSPTHLIKTRGQQVTLRCSSQSGHNTVSWYQQALGQGPQFIFQYYREEENGRGNFPPRFSGLQFPNYSSELNVNALELDDSALYLCASSFSSGNTEAFFGQGTRLTVV.

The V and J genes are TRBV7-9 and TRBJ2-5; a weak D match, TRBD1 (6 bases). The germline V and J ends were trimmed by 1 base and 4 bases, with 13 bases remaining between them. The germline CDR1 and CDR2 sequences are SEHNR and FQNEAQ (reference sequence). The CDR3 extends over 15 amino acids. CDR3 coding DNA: TGTGCCAGCAGCTTAGATCAGGGGCGGGCAGAGACCCAGTACTTC. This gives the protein CASSLDQGRAETQYF.

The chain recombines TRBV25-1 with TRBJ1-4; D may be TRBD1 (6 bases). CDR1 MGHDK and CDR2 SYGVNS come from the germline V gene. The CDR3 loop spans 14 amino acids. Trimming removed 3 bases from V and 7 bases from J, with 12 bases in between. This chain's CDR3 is CASSDQGIAEKLFF. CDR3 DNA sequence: TGTGCCAGCAGTGATCAGGGGATCGCTGAAAAACTGTTTTTT.

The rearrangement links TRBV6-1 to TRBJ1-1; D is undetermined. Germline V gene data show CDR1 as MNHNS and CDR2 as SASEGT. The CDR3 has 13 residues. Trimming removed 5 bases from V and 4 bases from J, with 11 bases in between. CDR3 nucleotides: TGTGCCAGCAGTACCACCAGGCGCACTGAAGCTTTCTTT. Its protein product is CASSTTRRTEAFF.

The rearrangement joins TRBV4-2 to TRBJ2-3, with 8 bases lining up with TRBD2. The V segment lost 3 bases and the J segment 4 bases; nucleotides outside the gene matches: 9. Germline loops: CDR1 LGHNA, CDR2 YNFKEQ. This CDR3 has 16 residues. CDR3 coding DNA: TGTGCCAGCAGCCAGACGCGGGGGGCCAGGGCAGATACGCAGTATTTT. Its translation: CASSQTRGARADTQYF.

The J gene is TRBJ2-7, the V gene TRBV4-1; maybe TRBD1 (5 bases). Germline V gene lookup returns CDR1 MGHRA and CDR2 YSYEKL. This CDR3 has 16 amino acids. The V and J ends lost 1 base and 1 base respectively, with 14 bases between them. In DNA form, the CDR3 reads TGCGCCAGCAGCCAAGTCTCAGGACACCCGTCCTACGAGCAGTACTTC. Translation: CASSQVSGHPSYEQYF.

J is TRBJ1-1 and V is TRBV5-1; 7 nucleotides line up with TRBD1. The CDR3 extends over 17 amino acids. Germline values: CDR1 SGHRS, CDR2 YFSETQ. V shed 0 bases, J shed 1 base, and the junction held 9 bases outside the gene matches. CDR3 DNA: TGCGCCAGCAGCTTGGCCGGGGCAGGGGGAGCGAACACTGAAGCTTTCTTT. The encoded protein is CASSLAGAGGANTEAFF.

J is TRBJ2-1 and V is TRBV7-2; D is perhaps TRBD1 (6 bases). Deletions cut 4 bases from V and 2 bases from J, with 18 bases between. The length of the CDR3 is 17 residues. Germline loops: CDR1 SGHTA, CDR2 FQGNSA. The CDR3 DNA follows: TGTGCCAGCAGCTCCCCATGGGGGCAGGGGACCTACAATGAGCAGTTCTTC. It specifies CASSSPWGQGTYNEQFF.

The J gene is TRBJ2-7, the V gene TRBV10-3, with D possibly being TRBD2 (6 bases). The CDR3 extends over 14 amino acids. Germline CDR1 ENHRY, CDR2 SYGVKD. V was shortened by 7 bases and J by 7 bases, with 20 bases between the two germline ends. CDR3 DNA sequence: TGTGCCATCACCCCTTCGGGGGATGTGGGGGAGCAGTACTTC. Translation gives CAITPSGDVGEQYF.

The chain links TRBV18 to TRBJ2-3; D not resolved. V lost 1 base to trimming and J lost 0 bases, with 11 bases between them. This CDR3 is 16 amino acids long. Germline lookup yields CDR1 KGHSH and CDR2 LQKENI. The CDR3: CASSPREPDSTDTQYF. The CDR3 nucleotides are TGTGCCAGCTCACCACGGGAACCCGATAGCACAGATACGCAGTATTTT.